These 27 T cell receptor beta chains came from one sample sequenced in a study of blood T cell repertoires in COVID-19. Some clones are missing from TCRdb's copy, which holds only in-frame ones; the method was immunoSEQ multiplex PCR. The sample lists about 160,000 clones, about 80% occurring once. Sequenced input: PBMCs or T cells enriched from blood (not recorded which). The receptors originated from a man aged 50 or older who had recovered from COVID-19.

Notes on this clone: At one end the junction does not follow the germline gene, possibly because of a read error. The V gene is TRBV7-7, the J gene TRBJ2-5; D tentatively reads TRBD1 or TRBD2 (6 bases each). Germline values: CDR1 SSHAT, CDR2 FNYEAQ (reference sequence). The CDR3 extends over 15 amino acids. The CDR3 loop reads CASSLAADRQETQYF. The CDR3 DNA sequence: TGTGCTAGCAGCTTAGCGGCAGACAGGCAAGAGACCCAGTACTTC.

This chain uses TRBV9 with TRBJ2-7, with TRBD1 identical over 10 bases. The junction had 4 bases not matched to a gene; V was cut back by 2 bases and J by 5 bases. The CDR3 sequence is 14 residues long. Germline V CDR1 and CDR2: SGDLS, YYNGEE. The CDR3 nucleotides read TGTGCCAGCAGCGTGACAGGGGGCACGCACGAGCAGTACTTC. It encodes CASSVTGGTHEQYF.

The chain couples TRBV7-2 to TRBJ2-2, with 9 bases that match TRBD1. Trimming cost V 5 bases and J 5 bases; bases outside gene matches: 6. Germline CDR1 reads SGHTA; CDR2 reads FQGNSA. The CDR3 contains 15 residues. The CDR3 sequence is CASSRGQGVTGELFF. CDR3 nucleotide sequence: TGTGCCAGCAGCCGGGGACAGGGCGTGACCGGGGAGCTGTTTTTT.

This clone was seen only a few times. Here the CDR3 reads CASKPGVLGDTQYF. CDR3 DNA sequence: TGTGCCAGCAAACCAGGGGTATTGGGAGATACGCAGTATTTT. This sequence joins TRBV6-5 and TRBJ2-3; maybe TRBD1 (6 bases). With 7 bases removed from V and 5 bases from J, the gap between germline ends came to 16 bases. Looked up from germline, CDR1 is MNHEY and CDR2 is SVGAGI. The CDR3 totals 14 residues.

CDR3 nucleotides: TGTGCCAGCAGGGCGGGCGGGCAGTACTTC. Its protein is CASRAGGQYF. J is TRBJ2-7 and V is TRBV27; the D gene is possibly TRBD2 (5 bases). The CDR3 loop spans 10 amino acids. Trimming shortened V by 6 bases and J by 9 bases, and 9 bases separated the two germline ends. The V gene's germline CDR1 is MNHEY and CDR2 SMNVEV (reference sequence).

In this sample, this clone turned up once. Here the CDR3 reads CARSPWSGGGNTDTQYF. The CDR3 DNA reads as TGTGCCAGAAGCCCCTGGAGCGGCGGGGGCAACACAGATACGCAGTATTTT. This chain uses TRBV5-3 with TRBJ2-3; weak D call: TRBD2 (7 bases). TRBV5-3 falls under the ORF class, with uncertain function. The V gene lost 4 bases and the J gene lost 2 bases, with 20 bases spanning the gap. This CDR3 is built from 17 residues.

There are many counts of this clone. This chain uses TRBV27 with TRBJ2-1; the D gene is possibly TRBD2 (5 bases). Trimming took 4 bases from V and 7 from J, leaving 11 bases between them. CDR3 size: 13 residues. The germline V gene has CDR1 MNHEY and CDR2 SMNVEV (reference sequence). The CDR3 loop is CASSWTFGNEQFF. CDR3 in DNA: TGTGCCAGCAGTTGGACTTTTGGGAATGAGCAGTTCTTC.

DNA for the CDR3: TGTGCCAGCAGCTTGAAGGGGCCAAAACTCTATGGCTACACCTTC. Translating gives CASSLKGPKLYGYTF. The rearrangement joins TRBV5-4 to TRBJ1-2; tentative D call: TRBD1 (5 bases). There are 15 residues in the CDR3. The germline CDR1 and CDR2 sequences are SGHNT and YYREEE (reference sequence). Trimming shortened V by 1 base and J by 4 bases, and 14 bases separated the two germline ends.

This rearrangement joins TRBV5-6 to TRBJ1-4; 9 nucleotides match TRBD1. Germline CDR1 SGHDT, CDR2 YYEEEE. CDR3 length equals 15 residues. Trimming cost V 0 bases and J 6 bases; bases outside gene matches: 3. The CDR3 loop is CASSLEGTGYEKLFF. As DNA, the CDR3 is TGTGCCAGCAGCTTGGAAGGGACAGGGTATGAAAAACTGTTTTTT.

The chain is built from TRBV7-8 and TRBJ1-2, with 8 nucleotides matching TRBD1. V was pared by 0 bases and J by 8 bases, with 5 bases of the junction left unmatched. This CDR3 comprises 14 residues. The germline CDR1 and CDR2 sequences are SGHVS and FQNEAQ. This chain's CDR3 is CASSLAQGAEGYTF. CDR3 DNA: TGTGCCAGCAGCTTAGCCCAGGGGGCTGAGGGCTACACCTTC.

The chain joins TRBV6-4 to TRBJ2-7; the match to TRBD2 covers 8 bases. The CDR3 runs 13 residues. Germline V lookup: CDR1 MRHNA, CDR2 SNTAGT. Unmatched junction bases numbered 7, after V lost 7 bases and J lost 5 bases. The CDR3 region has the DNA TGTGCCAGCAAGAAAGGTAGCGGGGACGAGCAGTACTTC. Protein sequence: CASKKGSGDEQYF.

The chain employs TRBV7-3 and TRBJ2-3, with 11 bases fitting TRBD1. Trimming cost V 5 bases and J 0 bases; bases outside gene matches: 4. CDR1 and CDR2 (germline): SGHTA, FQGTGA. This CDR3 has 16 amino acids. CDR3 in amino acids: CASSPGQGGSTDTQYF. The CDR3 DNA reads TGTGCCAGCAGCCCGGGACAGGGGGGTAGCACAGATACGCAGTATTTT.

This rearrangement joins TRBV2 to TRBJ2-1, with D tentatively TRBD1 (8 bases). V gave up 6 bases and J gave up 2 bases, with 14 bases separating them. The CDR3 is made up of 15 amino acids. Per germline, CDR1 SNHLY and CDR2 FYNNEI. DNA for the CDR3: TGTGCCAGCAGAGGACAGGGACTAACCTACAATGAGCAGTTCTTC. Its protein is CASRGQGLTYNEQFF.

CDR3 in amino acids: CASSTRTGENNSPLHF. The CDR3 DNA sequence: TGTGCCAGCAGTACAAGGACAGGGGAGAATAATTCACCCCTCCACTTT. The chain carries TRBV2 and TRBJ1-6; TRBD1 agrees at 9 bases. Germline V CDR1 and CDR2: SNHLY, FYNNEI. The CDR3 extends over 16 amino acids. With 5 bases clipped from V and 5 bases from J, the junction kept 7 bases outside the gene matches.

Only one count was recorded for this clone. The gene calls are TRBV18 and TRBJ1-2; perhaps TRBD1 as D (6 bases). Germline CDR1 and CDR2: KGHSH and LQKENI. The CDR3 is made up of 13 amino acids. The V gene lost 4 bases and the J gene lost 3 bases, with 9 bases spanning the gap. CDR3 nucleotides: TGTGCCAGCTCACGACAGGTCGACTATGGCTACACCTTC. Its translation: CASSRQVDYGYTF.

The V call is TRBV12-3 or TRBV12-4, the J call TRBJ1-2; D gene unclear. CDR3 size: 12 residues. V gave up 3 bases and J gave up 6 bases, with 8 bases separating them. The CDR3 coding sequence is TGTGCCAGCAGTTTGGGCAGAAATGGCTACACCTTC. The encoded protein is CASSLGRNGYTF.

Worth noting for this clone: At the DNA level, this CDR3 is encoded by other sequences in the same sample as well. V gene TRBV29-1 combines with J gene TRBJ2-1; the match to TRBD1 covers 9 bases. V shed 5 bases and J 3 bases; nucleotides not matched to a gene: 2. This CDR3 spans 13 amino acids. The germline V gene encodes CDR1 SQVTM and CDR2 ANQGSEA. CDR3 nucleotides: TGCAGCGTTAGACAGGGGGGCTACAATGAGCAGTTCTTC. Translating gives CSVRQGGYNEQFF.

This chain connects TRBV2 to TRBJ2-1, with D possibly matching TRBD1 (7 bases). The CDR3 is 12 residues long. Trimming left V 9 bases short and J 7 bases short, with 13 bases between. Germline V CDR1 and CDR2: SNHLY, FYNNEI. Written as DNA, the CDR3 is TGTGCCAGAAGACAGGGAGGAAATGAGCAGTTCTTC. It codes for CARRQGGNEQFF.

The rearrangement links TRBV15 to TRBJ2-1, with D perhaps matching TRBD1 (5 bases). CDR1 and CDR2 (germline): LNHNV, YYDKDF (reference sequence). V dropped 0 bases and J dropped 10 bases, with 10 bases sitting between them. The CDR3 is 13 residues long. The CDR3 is CATSRDLNREQFF. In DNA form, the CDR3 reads TGTGCCACCAGCAGAGATTTGAACAGGGAGCAGTTCTTC.

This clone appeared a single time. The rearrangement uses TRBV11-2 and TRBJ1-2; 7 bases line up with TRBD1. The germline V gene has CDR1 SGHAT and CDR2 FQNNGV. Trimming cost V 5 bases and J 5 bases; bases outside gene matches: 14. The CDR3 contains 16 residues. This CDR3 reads CASSQDLRGLGYGYTF. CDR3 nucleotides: TGTGCCAGCAGCCAAGACTTGAGGGGGCTAGGGTATGGCTACACCTTC. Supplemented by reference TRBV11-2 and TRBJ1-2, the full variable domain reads EAGVAQSPRYKIIEKRQSVAFWCNPISGHATLYWYQQILGQGPKLLIQFQNNGVVDDSQLPKDRFSAERLKGVDSTLKIQPAKLEDSAVYLCASSQDLRGLGYGYTFGSGTRLTVV.

The CDR3 protein is CASSRTGFGNTIYF. CDR3 DNA: TGCGCCAGCAGCAGGACAGGGTTTGGAAACACCATATATTTT. The V call is TRBV5-1, the J call TRBJ1-3; TRBD1 matches at 8 bases. The CDR3 covers 14 residues. The V and J ends lost 4 bases and 3 bases, in that order; junction bases with no gene match: 3. Germline lookup yields CDR1 SGHRS and CDR2 YFSETQ.

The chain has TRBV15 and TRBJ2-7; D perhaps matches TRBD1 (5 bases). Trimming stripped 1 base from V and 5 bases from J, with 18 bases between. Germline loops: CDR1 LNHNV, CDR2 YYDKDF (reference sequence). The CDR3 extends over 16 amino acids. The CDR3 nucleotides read TGTGCCACCAGCAGAGGTCCCCAGGGAACGGGCCACGAGCAGTACTTC. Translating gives CATSRGPQGTGHEQYF.

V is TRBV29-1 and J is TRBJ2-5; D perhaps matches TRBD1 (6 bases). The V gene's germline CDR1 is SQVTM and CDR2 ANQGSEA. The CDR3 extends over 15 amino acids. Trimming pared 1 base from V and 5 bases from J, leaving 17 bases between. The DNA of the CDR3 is TGCAGCGTTGAAGGCGTCAGGGGCCCCGGGGAGACCCAGTACTTC. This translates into CSVEGVRGPGETQYF.

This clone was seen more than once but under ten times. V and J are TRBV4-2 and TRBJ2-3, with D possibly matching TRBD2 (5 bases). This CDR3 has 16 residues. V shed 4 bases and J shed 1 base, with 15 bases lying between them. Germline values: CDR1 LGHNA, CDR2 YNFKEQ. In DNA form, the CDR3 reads TGTGCCAGCAGCCCCCGAGGTAGCGAAGGCACAGATACGCAGTATTTT. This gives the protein CASSPRGSEGTDTQYF.

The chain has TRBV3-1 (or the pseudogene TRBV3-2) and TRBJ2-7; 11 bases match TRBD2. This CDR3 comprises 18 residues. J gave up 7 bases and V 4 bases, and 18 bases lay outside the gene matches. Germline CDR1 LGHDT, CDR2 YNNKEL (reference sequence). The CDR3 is CASSPEVLAGVPLAEQYF. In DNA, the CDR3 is TGTGCCAGCAGCCCAGAGGTACTAGCGGGGGTCCCCCTCGCGGAGCAGTACTTC.

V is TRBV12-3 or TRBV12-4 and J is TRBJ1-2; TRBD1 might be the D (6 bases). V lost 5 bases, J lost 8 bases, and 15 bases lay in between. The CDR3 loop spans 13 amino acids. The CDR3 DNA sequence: TGTGCCAGCAGTCGAGGGGGAGTCGGCGGCTACACCTTC. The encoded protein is CASSRGGVGGYTF.

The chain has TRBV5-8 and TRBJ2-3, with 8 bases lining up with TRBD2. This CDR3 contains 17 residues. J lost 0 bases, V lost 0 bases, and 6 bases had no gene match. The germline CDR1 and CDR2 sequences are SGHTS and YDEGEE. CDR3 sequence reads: CASSLAVTSGSTDTQYF. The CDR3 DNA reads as TGTGCCAGCAGCTTGGCCGTCACTAGCGGAAGCACAGATACGCAGTATTTT.